A selection of T cell receptor beta chains follows, all from one sample in a study of Ad26.COV2.S vaccination and SARS-CoV-2 variants. Assay: immunoSEQ multiplex PCR; the TCRdb copy retains only in-frame clones and omits some. This table has 300,000 to 400,000 clones, around 84% appearing once. The sample consisted of peripheral blood, taken in a trial of Ad26.COV2.S vaccine versus placebo. The source is a person between 18 and 65 years old who received the Ad26.COV2.S COVID-19 vaccine or a placebo. CDR3s include the opening cysteine and the closing phenylalanine or tryptophan. A D gene is named only where the DNA matches it firmly. Expanded clones get a size class; other rows say once, few or many, or leave the size out.

v_gene	abundance	j_gene	d_gene	CDR3nt	CDR3aa
TRBV27	NA	TRBJ2-7	TRBD1	TGTGCCAGCAGTTTATCAGGGGGCGACTACGAGCAGTACTTC	CASSLSGGDYEQYF
TRBV5-1	NA	TRBJ2-1	NA	TGCGCCAGCAGCTTGAGTGTTTCTGACTACAATGAGCAGTTCTTC	CASSLSVSDYNEQFF
TRBV9	NA	TRBJ2-5	NA	TGTGCCAGCAGCGCTGGGAGGTCGCGGGAGACCCAGTACTTC	CASSAGRSRETQYF
TRBV4-3	few	TRBJ1-1	NA	TGCGCCAGCAGCCAAGGTCGTAGGTCAGCTAGGGGAAACACTGAAGCTTTCTTT	CASSQGRRSARGNTEAFF
TRBV11-2	once	TRBJ2-3	NA	TGTGCCAGCAGCTTAGATAGGGGTTCAGATACGCAGTATTTT	CASSLDRGSDTQYF
TRBV7-9	NA	TRBJ2-7	TRBD2	TGTGCCAGCAGTACTAGCGGGGGGAACTCCTACGAGCAGTACTTC	CASSTSGGNSYEQYF
TRBV7-6	once	TRBJ2-2	TRBD2	TGTGCCAGCAGCTCCCGACTAGCCCTGAACACCGGGGAGCTGTTTTTT	CASSSRLALNTGELFF
TRBV5-1	NA	TRBJ1-6	NA	TGCGCCAGCAGCAGTGAAACCTATAATTCACCCCTCCACTTT	CASSSETYNSPLHF
TRBV7-8	NA	TRBJ1-4	NA	TGTGCCAGCAGCCGACAAGAGAGGAATGAAAAACTGTTTTTT	CASSRQERNEKLFF
TRBV19	NA	TRBJ2-7	NA	TGTGCCAGTAGTATTAATGGCGCCCGGACGCGCGAGCAGTACTTC	CASSINGARTREQYF
TRBV6-5	NA	TRBJ2-7	TRBD2	TGTGCCAGCAGTTACTCGGGACTAGCGGGGGAGAGTGAGCAGTACTTC	CASSYSGLAGESEQYF
TRBV7-9	NA	TRBJ2-7	NA	TGTGCCAGCAGCTTAGCGCTGGGGGGGACAGGTGGGAGCTACGAGCAGTACTTC	CASSLALGGTGGSYEQYF
TRBV4-1	NA	TRBJ1-4	NA	TGCGCCAGCAGCCAAGACCGAACAGGGCTTAGGTTTTTT	CASSQDRTGLRFF
TRBV7-9	NA	TRBJ2-5	NA	TGTGCCAGCAGCTTATCCCTAGGTCGTGGAGAGACCCAGTACTTC	CASSLSLGRGETQYF
TRBV2	NA	TRBJ1-2	TRBD1	TGTGCCAGCAGTGGGGACAGGGGTGCGGTGGGCTACACCTTC	CASSGDRGAVGYTF
TRBV20-1	NA	TRBJ2-1	NA	TGCGGATGGAGGAGGGATGAGCAGTTCTTC	CGWRRDEQFF
TRBV5-1	once	TRBJ2-2	NA	TGCGCCAGCAGCTCCTCCCAACTAGCCGGGGAGCTGTTTTTT	CASSSSQLAGELFF
TRBV27	NA	TRBJ2-2	TRBD1	TGTGCCAGCACCAGGATGGGGACAGTTAACACCGGGGAGCTGTTTTTT	CASTRMGTVNTGELFF
TRBV19	NA	TRBJ1-2	NA	TGTGCCAGTAGTTTGCGGATGGGTCGGGTTAACTATGGCTACACCTTC	CASSLRMGRVNYGYTF
TRBV6-6	NA	TRBJ1-2	TRBD1	TGTGCCAGCAGCCGGACAGGGGGCGGCTATGGCTACACCTTC	CASSRTGGGYGYTF
TRBV2	NA	TRBJ2-1	TRBD1	TGTGCCAGCAGTGAACAGGGGGCTAGCAATGAGCAGTTCTTC	CASSEQGASNEQFF
TRBV19	NA	TRBJ2-7	TRBD2	TGTGCCAGTAGTATCCGGACTAGCAACTACGAGCAGTACTTC	CASSIRTSNYEQYF
TRBV6-2/TRBV6-3	NA	TRBJ2-7	TRBD2	TGTGCCAGCAGTCCCGATGGGGGACTAGCCTACGAGCAGTACTTC	CASSPDGGLAYEQYF
TRBV27	NA	TRBJ1-2	NA	TGTGCCAGCAGTTTTCACTCGGGCAGATACAGACGCTATGGCTACACCTTC	CASSFHSGRYRRYGYTF
TRBV7-7	NA	TRBJ2-1	TRBD1	TGTGCTAGCAGCAGACAGGGGCTGGTGTCTGAGCAGTTCTTC	CASSRQGLVSEQFF
TRBV20-1	once	TRBJ1-6	TRBD1	TGCAGTGCTAGTGTAGACAGGGGGCGAAGGGATTCACCCCTCCACTTT	CSASVDRGRRDSPLHF
TRBV5-1	once	TRBJ1-1	NA	TGCGCCAGCAGCTTGGAGGGGACTGGGAGCACTGAAGCTTTCTTT	CASSLEGTGSTEAFF
TRBV5-1	NA	TRBJ2-5	NA	TGCGCCAGCAGCCTGGGCCCCCGAGAAGAGACCCAGTACTTC	CASSLGPREETQYF
TRBV6-5	many	TRBJ1-1	TRBD1	TGTGCCAGCAGTTATGTGGGGACAGTTAACACTGAAGCTTTCTTT	CASSYVGTVNTEAFF
TRBV18	NA	TRBJ2-4	NA	TGTGCCAGCTCACCCGCGATACTAGCCAAAAACATTCAGTACTTC	CASSPAILAKNIQYF
TRBV7-9	NA	TRBJ2-7	TRBD1	TGTGCCAGCAGCTTATTCGAGGGGGCGGTGATTTACGAGCAGTACTTC	CASSLFEGAVIYEQYF
TRBV6-2/TRBV6-3	NA	TRBJ2-7	TRBD2	TGTGCCAGCAGTTACTCGCCCCGACTAGCGGGAGGGCCGTACGAGCAGTACTTC	CASSYSPRLAGGPYEQYF
TRBV11-2	NA	TRBJ1-1	NA	TGTGCCAGCAGCTTAGTTGAGGGCACTGAAGCTTTCTTT	CASSLVEGTEAFF
TRBV5-1	NA	TRBJ1-2	NA	TGCGCCAGCAGCCGCAACACGGCGAACTATGGCTACACCTTC	CASSRNTANYGYTF
TRBV19	NA	TRBJ2-7	TRBD2	TGTGCCAGTAGTAGGGCGGGAGAGACGTCCTACGAGCAGTACTTC	CASSRAGETSYEQYF
TRBV10-3	NA	TRBJ1-4	TRBD1	TGTGCCACCAGAGAGACTCCGGGACAGGGAGGTGAAAAACTGTTTTTT	CATRETPGQGGEKLFF
TRBV9	NA	TRBJ1-1	NA	TGTGCCAGCAGCGTACGTGGCGGGAACACTGAAGCTTTCTTT	CASSVRGGNTEAFF
TRBV6-2/TRBV6-3	NA	TRBJ2-1	TRBD2	TGTGCCAGCAGTTACTCCGGGACTAGGGTGCTAAATGAGCAGTTCTTC	CASSYSGTRVLNEQFF
TRBV18	NA	TRBJ1-2	NA	TGTGCCAGCTCACCCCCGCAAGTTCCAGTTTCATCGTTC	CASSPPQVPVSSF
TRBV6-6	NA	TRBJ2-4	TRBD1	TGTGCCAGCAGAGAGACAGGGGCGATAGCCAAAAACATTCAGTACTTC	CASRETGAIAKNIQYF
TRBV19	NA	TRBJ2-3	TRBD2	TGTGCCAGTAGTATGGGGACTAGTACAGATACGCAGTATTTT	CASSMGTSTDTQYF
TRBV2	few	TRBJ2-1	TRBD2	TGTGCCAGCAGGGGGACTAGCGGGACTTACAATGAGCAGTTCTTC	CASRGTSGTYNEQFF
TRBV28	NA	TRBJ1-5	TRBD1	TGTGCCAGCAGTTTAGTGGGACAGCGAAATCAGCCCCAGCATTTT	CASSLVGQRNQPQHF
TRBV10-1	many	TRBJ2-7	NA	TGCGCCAGCAGTGAGGGATCACTCTACGAGCAGTACTTC	CASSEGSLYEQYF
TRBV30	once	TRBJ2-2	NA	TGTGCCTGGACCCCAGGGGTGTTCGGGGAGCTGTTTTTT	CAWTPGVFGELFF
TRBV3-1/TRBV3-2	NA	TRBJ2-7	TRBD2	TGTGCCAGCAGCCACACCGGACTAGTGTCGGGCGAGCAGTACTTC	CASSHTGLVSGEQYF
TRBV7-2	NA	TRBJ1-2	TRBD1	TGTGCCAGCAGCTCGACCTCGACAGGGGGCCGTGCTGGCTACACCTTC	CASSSTSTGGRAGYTF